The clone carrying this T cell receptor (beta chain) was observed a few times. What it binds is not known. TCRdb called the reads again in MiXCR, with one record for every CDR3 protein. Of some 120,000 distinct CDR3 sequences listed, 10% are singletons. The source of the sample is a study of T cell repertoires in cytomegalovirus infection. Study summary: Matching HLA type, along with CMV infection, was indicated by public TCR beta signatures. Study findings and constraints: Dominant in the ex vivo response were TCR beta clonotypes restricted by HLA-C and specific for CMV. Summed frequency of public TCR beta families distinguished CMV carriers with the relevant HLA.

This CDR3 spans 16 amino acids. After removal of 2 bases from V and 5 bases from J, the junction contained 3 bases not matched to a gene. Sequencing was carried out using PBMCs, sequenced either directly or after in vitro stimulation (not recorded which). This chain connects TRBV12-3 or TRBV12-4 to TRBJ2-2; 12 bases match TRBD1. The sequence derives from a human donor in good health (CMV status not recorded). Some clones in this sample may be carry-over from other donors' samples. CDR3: CASSLRDRGRTGELFF. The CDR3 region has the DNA TGTGCCAGCAGTTTACGGGACAGGGGGCGGACCGGGGAGCTGTTTTTT.